This T cell receptor beta chain stems from a study of blood T cell repertoires in COVID-19. Across the whole study: Acute and convalescent COVID-19 samples came from the United States, Italy and Spain. Sources were T cells, B-cell-depleted T cells, or PBMCs; the material itself was cDNA or gDNA.

V was pared by 3 bases and J by 5 bases, with 10 bases between. Germline V gene sequence: CDR1 LNHDA, CDR2 SQIVND (reference sequence). The CDR3 spans 13 residues. This clone occurred once. In the source study's methods: Amplification from reference gene primers served as the basis for estimated nucleated cell counts. Libraries were prepared by immunoSEQ multiplex PCR; TCRdb keeps only in-frame clonotypes and omits some of them. V and J calls and clone size follow that table, whereas D and trimming were derived from the DNA. The table records roughly 100,000 clones, about 90% of them present only once.

The chain joins TRBV19 to TRBJ2-5; weak D call: TRBD1 (5 bases). The sequence derives from a man in his late teens or twenties with acute or convalescent COVID-19. The sample comprised peripheral blood. CDR3 loop: CASSMGLGETQYF. CDR3 bases: TGTGCCAGTAGTATGGGGCTGGGGGAGACCCAGTACTTC.